The rows below give T cell receptor beta chains drawn from one sample of a study of technical replicates of blood from a handful of donors. Clones were read by immunoSEQ multiplex PCR, and TCRdb kept only the in-frame ones, dropping some. The sample comprises 65,000 to 70,000 clones, roughly 88% of which are singletons, and about 4.6% rests with the top ten. What was sequenced was PBMCs. These receptors originate from a human donor in good health. Some clones in this sample may be carry-over from other donors' samples. CDR3s include the opening cysteine and the closing phenylalanine or tryptophan. D genes are given only for firm matches. Only part of the rows carry a size: once, few, many, or a class if the clone is expanded.

j_gene | v_gene | d_gene | abundance | CDR3nt | CDR3aa
TRBJ2-4 | TRBV4-3 | - | - | TGCGCCAGCAGCCAAGATCTGGGGAGGTCCTTTCCCAAAAACATTCAGTACTTC | CASSQDLGRSFPKNIQYF
TRBJ2-7 | TRBV2 | TRBD1 | - | TGTGCCAGCAGTGCAAGACAGGGCGGGCAGTACTTC | CASSARQGGQYF
TRBJ1-1 | TRBV7-3 | TRBD1 | - | TGTGCCAGCAGCTTATTTGGGACAGCGATTAACACTGAAGCTTTCTTT | CASSLFGTAINTEAFF
TRBJ2-7 | TRBV30 | TRBD2 | - | TGTGCCTGGAGTGTTGGGCGTCGGGGGGAATCCTACGAGCAGTACTTC | CAWSVGRRGESYEQYF
TRBJ2-3 | TRBV5-5 | TRBD2 | - | TGTGCCAGCAGCACAGGGCCTAGCGGGTGGGGAGATACGCAGTATTTT | CASSTGPSGWGDTQYF
TRBJ1-4 | TRBV7-9 | TRBD1 | - | TGTGCCAGCAGCCCGGGACAGGGTGGCGAAAAACTGTTTTTT | CASSPGQGGEKLFF
TRBJ2-7 | TRBV2 | - | - | TGTGCCAGCAGAGTTACTGGCAGGGGCGGGGAGCAGTACTTC | CASRVTGRGGEQYF
TRBJ2-7 | TRBV5-1 | - | - | TGCGCCAGCAGCTTGGACGGACAACCCTACGAGCAGTACTTC | CASSLDGQPYEQYF
TRBJ2-1 | TRBV7-2 | - | few | TGTGCCAGCAGCAGTAGCGGTAATCTGCAGTTCTTC | CASSSSGNLQFF
TRBJ2-1 | TRBV7-2 | - | - | TGTGCCAGCAGTCTCAACAGGGTCAATGAGCAGTTCTTC | CASSLNRVNEQFF
TRBJ1-6 | TRBV19 | - | - | TGTGCCAGGGCGCGCGGGGGAGACTATAATTCACCCCTCCACTTT | CARARGGDYNSPLHF
TRBJ2-5 | TRBV7-8 | TRBD2 | - | TGTGCCAGCAGCCAAAAGCGGGGGCAAGAGACCCAGTACTTC | CASSQKRGQETQYF
TRBJ2-5 | TRBV19 | TRBD2 | - | TGTGCCAGTAGTATAGATGCGGGGGGGGCAGAGACCCAGTACTTC | CASSIDAGGAETQYF
TRBJ2-3 | TRBV20-1 | - | - | TGCAGTGCCGAGGTCCAAGATACGCAGTATTTT | CSAEVQDTQYF
TRBJ1-4 | TRBV5-8 | - | - | TGTGCCAGCAGCTTGGCGGCGACAGTGAATGAAAAACTGTTTTTT | CASSLAATVNEKLFF
TRBJ1-5 | TRBV30 | TRBD1 | - | TGTGCCTGGAGTAGGGGGCTTAGGCAGCCCCAGCATTTT | CAWSRGLRQPQHF
TRBJ2-7 | TRBV5-1 | - | - | TGCGCCAGCAGCTTGGACTCCGCCTACGAGCAGTACTTC | CASSLDSAYEQYF
TRBJ2-7 | TRBV5-1 | TRBD2 | once | TGCGCCAGCAGCTCCGTTTCGGGAGGGCCGGGGGAGCAGTACTTC | CASSSVSGGPGEQYF
TRBJ2-1 | TRBV18 | TRBD2 | - | TGTGCCAGCTCACCAATGACTAGCGGGAAATACAATGAGCAGTTCTTC | CASSPMTSGKYNEQFF
TRBJ2-3 | TRBV2 | TRBD2 | - | TGTGCCAGCAGTGCCTCCCTACTAGCGGGAGAGGATACGCAGTATTTT | CASSASLLAGEDTQYF
TRBJ2-7 | TRBV4-3 | - | - | TGCGCCAGCAGCCAAGATCGAGCGGCGGGCCCTGGCGAGGAGCAGTACTTC | CASSQDRAAGPGEEQYF
TRBJ2-1 | TRBV10-1 | - | - | TGCGCCAGCGAGAAGGAGCCGTACAATGAGCAGTTCTTC | CASEKEPYNEQFF
TRBJ2-4 | TRBV18 | - | - | TGTGCCAGCTCACCACCCGAGGGGACTAAAAACATTCAGTACTTC | CASSPPEGTKNIQYF
TRBJ1-5 | TRBV10-3 | - | - | TGTGCCATCAGTGAGTCGGAGTTGACGATTGATCAGCCCCAGCATTTT | CAISESELTIDQPQHF
TRBJ2-7 | TRBV6-1 | TRBD2 | - | TGTGCCAGCAGTCGGGGGGAGTACGAGCAGTACTTC | CASSRGEYEQYF
TRBJ1-1 | TRBV5-1 | TRBD1 | - | TGCGCCAGCAGCTTTGAGGGGGCTTCCACTGAAGCTTTCTTT | CASSFEGASTEAFF
TRBJ2-1 | TRBV5-4 | - | once | TGTGCCAGCAGCTTGGCACGGAGAAATGAGCAGTTCTTC | CASSLARRNEQFF
TRBJ1-3 | TRBV6-5 | - | - | TGTGCCAGCAGTTACTCCCGGAGGTCTGGAAACACCATATATTTT | CASSYSRRSGNTIYF
TRBJ1-5 | TRBV2 | - | - | TGTGCCAGCCGGGGGGTCGAACAGCCCCAGCATTTT | CASRGVEQPQHF
TRBJ1-4 | TRBV12-5 | - | - | TGTGCTAGTGGTTTGGTACAAGCCCGAGGGGAAAAACTGTTTTTT | CASGLVQARGEKLFF
TRBJ2-3 | TRBV19 | TRBD2 | - | TGTGCCAGTAGCCCCGGACTAGCCTTGGATCTTACGCAGTATTTT | CASSPGLALDLTQYF
TRBJ2-1 | TRBV5-6 | - | - | TGTGCCAGCAGCTTCGACAGCGACAATTACAATGAGCAGTTCTTC | CASSFDSDNYNEQFF
TRBJ1-2 | TRBV6-5 | - | - | TGTGCCAGCAGTTCCCAGGGCAGATCCTATGGCTACACCTTC | CASSSQGRSYGYTF
TRBJ2-7 | TRBV18 | TRBD1 | - | TGTGCCAGCTCGCGAGGGACAGGGTCCTACGAGCAGTACTTC | CASSRGTGSYEQYF
TRBJ1-1 | TRBV7-9 | - | - | TGTGCCAGCAGACAGGGGAACACTGAAGCTTTCTTT | CASRQGNTEAFF
TRBJ2-7 | TRBV4-3 | TRBD2 | - | TGCGCCAGCAGCCAAGATCACAACGGGGGGACCTACGAGCAGTACTTC | CASSQDHNGGTYEQYF
TRBJ2-2 | TRBV4-3 | - | - | TGCGCCAGCAGCCAGATAGACGGAGTCACCGGGGAGCTGTTTTTT | CASSQIDGVTGELFF
TRBJ2-5 | TRBV28 | TRBD2 | - | TGTGCCAGCAGTGGGAGCGGGAGCGGCCAAGAGACCCAGTACTTC | CASSGSGSGQETQYF
TRBJ1-2 | TRBV7-8 | TRBD1 | - | TGTGCCAGCAGCTTGGGACAGGGGACCGGCTATGGCTACACCTTC | CASSLGQGTGYGYTF
TRBJ2-1 | TRBV5-1 | TRBD2 | - | TGCGCCAGCAGCGAGGGGACTAGTCGTTACAATGAGCAGTTCTTC | CASSEGTSRYNEQFF
TRBJ2-7 | TRBV7-9 | - | - | TGTGCCAGCAGCTTAGCCGATGGGAGAACCTACGAGCAGTACTTC | CASSLADGRTYEQYF
TRBJ1-1 | TRBV27 | TRBD1 | - | TGTGCCAGCAGTTTATCACAGGGGGCGCATACTGAAGCTTTCTTT | CASSLSQGAHTEAFF
TRBJ2-3 | TRBV7-2 | TRBD2 | - | TGTGCCAGCAGCTTACAAGGGAGGGCGGGCGATACGCAGTATTTT | CASSLQGRAGDTQYF
TRBJ1-6 | TRBV5-1 | TRBD1 | - | TGCGCCAGCAGCTTCGCCCCAGGACAGGGGGATAATTCACCCCTCCACTTT | CASSFAPGQGDNSPLHF